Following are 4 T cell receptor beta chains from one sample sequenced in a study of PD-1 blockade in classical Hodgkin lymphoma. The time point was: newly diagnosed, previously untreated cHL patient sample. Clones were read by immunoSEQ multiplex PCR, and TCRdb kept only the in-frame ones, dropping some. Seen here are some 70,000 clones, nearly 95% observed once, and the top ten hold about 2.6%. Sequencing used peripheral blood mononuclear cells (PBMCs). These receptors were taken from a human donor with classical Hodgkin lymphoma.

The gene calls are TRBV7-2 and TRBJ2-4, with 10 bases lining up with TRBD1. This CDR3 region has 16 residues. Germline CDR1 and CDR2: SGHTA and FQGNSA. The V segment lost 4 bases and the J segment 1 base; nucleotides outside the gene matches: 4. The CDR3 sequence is CASSSTGGLAKNIQYF. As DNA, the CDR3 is TGTGCCAGCAGCTCGACAGGGGGCCTGGCCAAAAACATTCAGTACTTC.

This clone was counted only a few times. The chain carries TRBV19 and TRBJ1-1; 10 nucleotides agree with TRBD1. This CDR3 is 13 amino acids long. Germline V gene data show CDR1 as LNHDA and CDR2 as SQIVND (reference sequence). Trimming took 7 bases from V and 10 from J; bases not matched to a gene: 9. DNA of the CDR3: TGTGCCAGTACCACAAGACAGGGGGCCGTAGCTTTCTTT. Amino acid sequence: CASTTRQGAVAFF.

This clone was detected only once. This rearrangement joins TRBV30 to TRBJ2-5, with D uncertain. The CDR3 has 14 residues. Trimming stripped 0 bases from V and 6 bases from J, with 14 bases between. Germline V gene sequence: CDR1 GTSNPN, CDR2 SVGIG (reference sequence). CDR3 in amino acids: CAWSVGGLVQTQYF. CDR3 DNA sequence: TGTGCCTGGAGTGTAGGTGGCCTGGTGCAGACCCAGTACTTC.

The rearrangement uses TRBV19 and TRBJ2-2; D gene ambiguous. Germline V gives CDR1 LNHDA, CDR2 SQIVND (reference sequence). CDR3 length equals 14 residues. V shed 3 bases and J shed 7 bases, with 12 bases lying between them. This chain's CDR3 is CASSIWALGGELFF. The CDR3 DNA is TGTGCCAGTAGTATCTGGGCGCTAGGCGGGGAGCTGTTTTTT.